What follows describes a single TCR beta chain. This CDR3 contains 14 residues. V shed 9 bases and J shed 0 bases, with 14 bases lying between them. The V gene's germline CDR1 is SEHNR and CDR2 FQNEAQ (reference sequence). The data stem from a study of identical twins. Carrying unique molecular identifiers, the cDNA also gained a universal primer site through template switching. MiXCR, applied by TCRdb to the 5' RACE reads, yields one record per CDR3 protein. The data hold 1.5 million to 2 million distinct CDR3 sequences, with around 29% observed a single time. The chain links TRBV7-9 to TRBJ1-2; D gene uncertain. The TCR sequence derives from a newborn girl in good health. The sequenced sample consisted of cord blood. DNA for the CDR3: TGTGCCAGTTCGAAGTGGCGAGCTAACTATGGCTACACCTTC. This codes for CASSKWRANYGYTF.